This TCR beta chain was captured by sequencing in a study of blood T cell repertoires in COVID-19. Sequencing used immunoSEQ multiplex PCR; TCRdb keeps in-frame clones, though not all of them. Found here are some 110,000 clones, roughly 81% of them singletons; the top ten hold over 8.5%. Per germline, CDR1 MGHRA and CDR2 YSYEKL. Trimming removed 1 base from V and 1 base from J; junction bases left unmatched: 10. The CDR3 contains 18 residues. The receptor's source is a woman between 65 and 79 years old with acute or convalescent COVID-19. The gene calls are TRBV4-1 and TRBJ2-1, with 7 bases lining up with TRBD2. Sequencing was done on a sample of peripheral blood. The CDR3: CASSQGPGVSGSYNEQFF. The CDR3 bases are TGCGCCAGCAGCCAAGGCCCTGGGGTTAGCGGGTCCTACAATGAGCAGTTCTTC.